This T cell receptor beta chain stems from a study of T cell responses to AZD1222 COVID-19 vaccine (dated by TCRdb to about 2021). Background on the whole study: AZD1222 recipients whose second dose came at about 4 weeks and those whose second dose came at about 12 weeks were combined into one group, since spike-specific TCR depth and breadth did not differ between the two schedules. Trial participants were enrolled by age into subgroups of 18-55, 56-69 and 70-plus years, and around 150, 28 and 57 TCR-sequenced participants, respectively, were included in these subgroups. TCR sequencing covered 233 trial participants: 200 to 210 given two doses of AZD1222 and about 26 given two doses of MenACWY control vaccine.

Paper-wide results and their limitations: Because no day 14 peak-response samples were available, repertoires were characterized only after the peak T cell response. Conclusions about previously exposed vaccinees are limited, since just five or six AZD1222 recipients were seropositive for SARS-CoV-2 at baseline. Epitopes outside the regions mutated in the B.1.351 and B.1.1.7 variants were reportedly recognized by nearly half of the unique spike-specific TCRs. Participants were mostly white British, with more females than males. The authors suggested clonal diversity may have been underestimated. After two AZD1222 doses, both the breadth and the depth of spike-specific TCRs were significantly higher than at day 0 and than in MenACWY recipients. The 56-69-year group was small, and its depth increase did not reach significance, likely because of low power. CD4 TCRs associated with the vaccine covered the entire spike protein, and the dominant responses were in regions 160-218 and 743-854.

The CDR3 regions of human TCRbeta chains were subjected to immunosequencing. As for the original processing: TCRs in the repertoires were compared against a reference library of SARS-CoV-2-specific TCRs that had been generated with the MIRA antigen-specificity platform. Breadth was defined as the fraction of unique TCRs that were SARS-CoV-2-associated. Depth was defined as the fraction of total T cells that were SARS-CoV-2-associated. Each spike-specific TCR was assigned to its reactive spike region and to a CD4 or CD8 class using the MIRA data. Log10-transformed breadth and depth values were compared by one-way ANOVA with Sidak's multiple comparisons tests. The table comes from immuneACCESS by way of TCRdb, which keeps in-frame sequences with V and J called. Part of the clones is missing from these tables; in studies checked, under half for an unresolved V gene and the rest for unknown reasons. V, J and clone size are those of that table, while D and trimming were read from the DNA. Present in this sample are more than 60,000 clones, roughly 82% of which were seen just once. Around 19% of the sample belongs to the ten largest clones.

What the time point label conveys for this sample: baseline before first vaccination. Vaccinee samples were obtained from the UK trials COV001 and COV002, which included a single-blind randomized controlled phase 2/3 trial of AZD1222 (ChAdOx1 nCoV-19) in healthy adults. For TCRbeta chain sequencing, PBMC samples were collected from trial participants at day 0 and at day 28 after the second dose. This clone was recorded a few times. Its specific antigen is unknown. Base-call qualities are not available, and no considerably larger clone is one nucleotide away. This receptor was obtained from an adult in good health. The material sequenced was peripheral blood, taken on day 0 of AZD1222 vaccination.

The CDR3 amino acid sequence is: CASFGGRLEFNQPQHF. The nucleotides read TGTGCCAGCTTTGGTGGGCGACTGGAGTTCAATCAGCCCCAGCATTTT. The rearrangement joined TRBV3-1 (or the pseudogene TRBV3-2) to TRBJ1-5, with the D gene too uncertain to name. The germline V gene (reference sequence) provides CDR1 LGHDT and CDR2 YNNKEL. The germline ends are 20 bases apart after V is trimmed by 8 bases and J by 3 bases. The CDR3 runs 16 residues from the cysteine to the phenylalanine. Only CDR3 DNA is held: 48 bases, read in frame from base 1.